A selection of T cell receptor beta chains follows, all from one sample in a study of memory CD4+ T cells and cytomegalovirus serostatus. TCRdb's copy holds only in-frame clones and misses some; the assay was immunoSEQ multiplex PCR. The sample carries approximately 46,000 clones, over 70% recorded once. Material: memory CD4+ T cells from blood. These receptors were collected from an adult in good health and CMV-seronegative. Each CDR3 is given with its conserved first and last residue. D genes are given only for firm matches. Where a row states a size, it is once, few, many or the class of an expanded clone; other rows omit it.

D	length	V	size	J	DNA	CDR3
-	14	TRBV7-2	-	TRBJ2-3	TGTGCCAGCAGCCTAAGTAGGGGCATGAATACGCAGTATTTT	CASSLSRGMNTQYF
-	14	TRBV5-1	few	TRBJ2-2	TGCGCCAGCGAGGGGCTGGGGAACACCGGGGAGCTGTTTTTT	CASEGLGNTGELFF
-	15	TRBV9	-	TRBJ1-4	TGTGCCAGCAGCGTAGCTACAGGGTTGGGTGAAAAACTGTTTTTT	CASSVATGLGEKLFF
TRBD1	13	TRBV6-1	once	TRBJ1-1	TGTGCCAGCGGAAGGGGACAGCCCCCCCAGGCTTTCTTT	CASGRGQPPQAFF
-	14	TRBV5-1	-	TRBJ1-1	TGCGCCAGCAGCTTGTGGTCCGTGAACACTGAAGCTTTCTTT	CASSLWSVNTEAFF
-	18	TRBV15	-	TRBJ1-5	TGTGCCACCAGCAGAGATCGTCGCCGGAGCCTCAGCAATCAGCCCCAGCATTTT	CATSRDRRRSLSNQPQHF
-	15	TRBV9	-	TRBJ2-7	TGTGCCAGCAGCGCAACCGGGGCCTTTGGGTACGAGCAGTACTTC	CASSATGAFGYEQYF
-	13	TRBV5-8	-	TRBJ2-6	TGTGCCAGCAGCCTTCTGCGGGCCAACGTCCTGACTTTC	CASSLLRANVLTF
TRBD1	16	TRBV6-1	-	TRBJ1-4	TGTGCCAGCAGTGAATGGACCGGGACAGGGGTTGAAAAACTGTTTTTT	CASSEWTGTGVEKLFF
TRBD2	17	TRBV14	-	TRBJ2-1	TGTGCCAGCAGCCCCCCTTCGGAAACTAGCGGAGACAATGAGCAGTTCTTC	CASSPPSETSGDNEQFF
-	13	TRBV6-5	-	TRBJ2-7	TGTGCCAGCAGGGTGGGGACTGCCTACGAGCAGTACTTC	CASRVGTAYEQYF
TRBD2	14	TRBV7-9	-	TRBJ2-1	TGTGCCAGCAGCCTCGGGGGGGATTACAATGAGCAGTTCTTC	CASSLGGDYNEQFF
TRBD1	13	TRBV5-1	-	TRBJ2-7	TGCGCCAGCAGCCGGGACAGGGACTACGAGCAGTACTTC	CASSRDRDYEQYF
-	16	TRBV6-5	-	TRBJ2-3	TGTGCCAGCAGTTATTTAAGGGGATCGGGGACAGATACGCAGTATTTT	CASSYLRGSGTDTQYF
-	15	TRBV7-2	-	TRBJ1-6	TGTGCCAGCAGCTTAGGGGGCGGGGGGAATTCACCCCTCCACTTT	CASSLGGGGNSPLHF
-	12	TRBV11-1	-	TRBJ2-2	TGTGCCAGCAGCCTATTGACCGGGGAGCTGTTTTTT	CASSLLTGELFF
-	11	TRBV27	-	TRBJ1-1	TGTGCCAGTAGGTTGAACACTGAAGCTTTCTTT	CASRLNTEAFF
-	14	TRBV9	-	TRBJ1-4	TGTGCCAGCAGCGTGGGGGGGACGAATGAAAAACTGTTTTTT	CASSVGGTNEKLFF
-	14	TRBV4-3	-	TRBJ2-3	TGCGCCAGCAGCCAAGAAGGGTTCACAGATACGCAGTATTTT	CASSQEGFTDTQYF
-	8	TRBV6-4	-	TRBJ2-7	TGTGCCAGCAGTGAACCGTACTTC	CASSEPYF
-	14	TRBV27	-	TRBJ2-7	TGTGCCAGCAGTTTAGGGGGGGGCCCGTACGAGCAGTACTTC	CASSLGGGPYEQYF
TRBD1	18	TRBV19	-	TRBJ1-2	TGTGCCAGTAGCCACTTAAGGGACAGGGACGGACGCTACTATGGCTACACCTTC	CASSHLRDRDGRYYGYTF